The entry below gives a single T cell receptor (beta chain) sequence along with its context. Its antigen remains unidentified. This entry belongs to a study of blood T cells in healthy people across ages. Points from the study as a whole: PBMCs went unsorted, and a conclusive naive versus antigen-experienced comparison was therefore prevented. Naive T cell percentage showed a strong correlation with TCR beta diversity.

It was with a sample-barcoded 5' primer and a J-beta primer mix that a second PCR of roughly 7 to 11 cycles was run. Every single cDNA molecule received a tag from a template-switch adaptor with 12 random nucleotides. Using its own MiXCR run on the 5' RACE reads, TCRdb lists one record per CDR3 protein. The sample holds 800,000 to 950,000 distinct CDR3 sequences, under 35% seen once. This same sample was also part of a study on T cells of mothers and their children.

The sample was blood. The receptor was isolated from a middle-aged woman in good health.

CDR3 bases: TGTGCCAGCAGCCTACCCCGGGCGACAGGCTCTAACTATGGCTACACCTTC. It is translated as CASSLPRATGSNYGYTF. V is TRBV28 and J is TRBJ1-2, with a possible D match to TRBD1 (6 bases). With 6 bases removed from V and 0 bases from J, the gap between germline ends came to 20 bases. The germline gives CDR1 MDHEN, CDR2 SYDVKM. The CDR3 covers 17 residues.